This TCR beta chain derives from a study of cytomegalovirus exposure and HLA in healthy donors. The table came from immunoSEQ multiplex PCR; TCRdb's copy has only in-frame clones and leaves some out. The sample carries roughly 120,000 clones, 85% to 95% recorded once. The specimen was PBMCs. The TCR was taken from a woman under 30 in good health and CMV-seronegative.

The CDR3 DNA is TGTGCCATTGGGACAGACTCGAATCAGCCCCAGCATTTT. Its translation is CAIGTDSNQPQHF. The V and J genes are TRBV10-3 and TRBJ1-5, with TRBD1 matching 7 bases. Germline trimming cut 9 bases from V and 4 bases from J; bases unmatched to any gene: 6. The CDR3 contains 13 residues. CDR1 is ENHRY and CDR2 is SYGVKD in the germline V gene.